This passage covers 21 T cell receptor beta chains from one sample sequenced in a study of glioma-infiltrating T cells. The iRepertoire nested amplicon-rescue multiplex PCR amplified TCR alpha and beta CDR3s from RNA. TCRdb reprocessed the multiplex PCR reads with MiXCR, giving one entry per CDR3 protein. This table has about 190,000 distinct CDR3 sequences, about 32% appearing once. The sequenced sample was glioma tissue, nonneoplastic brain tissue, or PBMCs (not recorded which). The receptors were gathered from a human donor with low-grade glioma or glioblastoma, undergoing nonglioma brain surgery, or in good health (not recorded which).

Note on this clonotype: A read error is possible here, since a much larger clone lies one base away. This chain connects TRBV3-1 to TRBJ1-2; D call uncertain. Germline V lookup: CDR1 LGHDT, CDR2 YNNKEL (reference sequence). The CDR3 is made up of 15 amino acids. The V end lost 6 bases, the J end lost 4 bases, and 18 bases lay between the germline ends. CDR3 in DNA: TGTGCCAGCAGTCAAAAGGTCCCCCCCGGCTATGGCTACACCTTC. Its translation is CASSQKVPPGYGYTF.

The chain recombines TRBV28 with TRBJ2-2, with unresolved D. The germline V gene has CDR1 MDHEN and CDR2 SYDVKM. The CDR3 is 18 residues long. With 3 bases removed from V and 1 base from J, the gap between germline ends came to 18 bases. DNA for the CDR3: TGTGCCAGCAGTTTTCCCCCTCCCCCCACCTTGAACACCGGGGAGCTGTTTTTT. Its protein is CASSFPPPPTLNTGELFF.

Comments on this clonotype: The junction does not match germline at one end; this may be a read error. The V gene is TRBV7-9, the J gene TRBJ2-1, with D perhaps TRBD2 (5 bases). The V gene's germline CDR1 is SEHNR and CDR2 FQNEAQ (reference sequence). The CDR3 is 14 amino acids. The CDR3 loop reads CAGSFLAGLNEQFF. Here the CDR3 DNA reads TGTGCCGGCAGCTTCCTAGCTGGATTAAATGAGCAGTTCTTC.

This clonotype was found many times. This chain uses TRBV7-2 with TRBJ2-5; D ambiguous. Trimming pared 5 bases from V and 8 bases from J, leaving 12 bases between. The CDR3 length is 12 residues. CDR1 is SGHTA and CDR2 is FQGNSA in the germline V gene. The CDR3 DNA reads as TGTGCCAGCAGCGAGCCACGGTCCACCCAGTACTTC. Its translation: CASSEPRSTQYF.

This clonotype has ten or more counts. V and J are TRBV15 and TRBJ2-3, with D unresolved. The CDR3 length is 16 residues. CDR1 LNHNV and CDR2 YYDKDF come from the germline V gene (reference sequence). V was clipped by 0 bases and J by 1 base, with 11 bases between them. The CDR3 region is CATSRDTGRGTDTQYF. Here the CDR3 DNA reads TGTGCCACCAGCAGAGATACGGGCAGAGGCACAGATACGCAGTATTTT.

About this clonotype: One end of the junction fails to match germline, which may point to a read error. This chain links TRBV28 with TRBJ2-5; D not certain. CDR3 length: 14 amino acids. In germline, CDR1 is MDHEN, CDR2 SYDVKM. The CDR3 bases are TGTTCCCTCAGTTCCCGCCTCCGACCAGAGACCCAGTCCTTC. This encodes CSLSSRLRPETQSF. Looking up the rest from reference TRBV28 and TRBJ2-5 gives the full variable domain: DVKVTQSSRYLVKRTGEKVFLECVQDMDHENMFWYRQDPGLGLRLIYFSYDVKMKEKGDIPEGYSVSREKKERFSLILESASTNQTSMYLCSLSSRLRPETQSFGPGTRLLVL.

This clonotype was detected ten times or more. The CDR3 DNA reads TGTGCCAGGTACAATGAGCAGTTCTTC. Translated, it gives CARYNEQFF. The chain uses TRBV6-1 and TRBJ2-1; D is ambiguous. The CDR3 spans 9 residues. CDR1 and CDR2 (germline): MNHNS, SASEGT. V was shortened by 9 bases and J by 4 bases, with 1 base between the two germline ends.

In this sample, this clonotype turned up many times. CDR3 in amino acids: CASSLPGRGSYEQYF. CDR3 DNA: TGTGCCAGCAGCCTACCCGGGAGAGGCTCCTACGAGCAGTACTTC. The genes are TRBV7-2 and TRBJ2-7; tentative D call: TRBD2 (6 bases). The germline V gene has CDR1 SGHTA and CDR2 FQGNSA. The CDR3 loop spans 15 amino acids. Trimming left V 5 bases short and J 0 bases short, with 14 bases between.

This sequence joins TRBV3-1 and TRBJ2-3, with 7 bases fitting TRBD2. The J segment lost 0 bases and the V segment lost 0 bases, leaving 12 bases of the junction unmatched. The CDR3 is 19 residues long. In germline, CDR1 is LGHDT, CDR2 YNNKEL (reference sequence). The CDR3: CASSQDGGGGSWSTDTQYF. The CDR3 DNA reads TGTGCCAGCAGCCAAGATGGGGGAGGCGGGAGCTGGAGCACAGATACGCAGTATTTT.

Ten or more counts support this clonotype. CDR3 in DNA: TGTGCCAGCAGCTTAGGTCTGAGCGCAGATACGCAGTATTTT. Protein sequence: CASSLGLSADTQYF. The gene calls are TRBV11-2 and TRBJ2-3; D gene ambiguous. CDR1 is SGHAT and CDR2 is FQNNGV in the germline V gene. Trimming removed 1 base at V and 4 bases at J, with 9 bases between. The CDR3 spans 14 residues.

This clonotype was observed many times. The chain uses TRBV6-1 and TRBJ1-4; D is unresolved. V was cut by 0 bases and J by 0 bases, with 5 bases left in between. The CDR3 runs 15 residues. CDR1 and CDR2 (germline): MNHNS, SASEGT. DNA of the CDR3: TGTGCCAGCAGTGAAGCGCCTACAACTAATGAAAAACTGTTTTTT. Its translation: CASSEAPTTNEKLFF.

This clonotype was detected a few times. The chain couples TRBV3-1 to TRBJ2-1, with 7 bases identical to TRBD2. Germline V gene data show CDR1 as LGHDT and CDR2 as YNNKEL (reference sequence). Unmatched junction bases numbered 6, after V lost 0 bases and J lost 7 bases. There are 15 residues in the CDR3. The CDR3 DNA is TGTGCCAGCAGCCAAGAACTAGCGTGGGGGAATGAGCAGTTCTTC. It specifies CASSQELAWGNEQFF.

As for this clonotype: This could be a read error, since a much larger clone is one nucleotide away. The CDR3 here is CASSDLKGTASYEQYF. The DNA of the CDR3 is TGTGCCAGCAGTGATCTGAAGGGGACAGCTTCCTACGAGCAGTACTTC. This chain joins TRBV2 and TRBJ2-7; 7 bases are shared with TRBD1. The CDR3 loop spans 16 amino acids. CDR1 and CDR2 (germline): SNHLY, FYNNEI. Trimming took 3 bases from V and 1 from J; bases not matched to a gene: 9.

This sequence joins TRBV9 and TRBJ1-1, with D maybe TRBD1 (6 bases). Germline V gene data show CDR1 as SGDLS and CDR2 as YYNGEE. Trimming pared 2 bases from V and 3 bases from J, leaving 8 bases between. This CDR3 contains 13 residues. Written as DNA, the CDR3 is TGTGCCAGCAGCGTGGCAGGGGACACTGAAGCTTTCTTT. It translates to CASSVAGDTEAFF.

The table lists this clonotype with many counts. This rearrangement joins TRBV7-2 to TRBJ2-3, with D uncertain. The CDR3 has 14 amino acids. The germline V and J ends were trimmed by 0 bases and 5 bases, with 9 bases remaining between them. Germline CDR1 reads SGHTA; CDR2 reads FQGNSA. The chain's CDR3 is CASSLARAVDTQYF. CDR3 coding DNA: TGTGCCAGCAGCTTAGCAAGGGCTGTAGATACGCAGTATTTT.

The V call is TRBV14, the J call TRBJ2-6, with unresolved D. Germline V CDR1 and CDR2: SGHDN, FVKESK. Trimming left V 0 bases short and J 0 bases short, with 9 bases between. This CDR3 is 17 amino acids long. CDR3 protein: CASSQESIASGANVLTF. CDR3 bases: TGTGCCAGCAGCCAAGAATCCATCGCCTCTGGGGCCAACGTCCTGACTTTC.

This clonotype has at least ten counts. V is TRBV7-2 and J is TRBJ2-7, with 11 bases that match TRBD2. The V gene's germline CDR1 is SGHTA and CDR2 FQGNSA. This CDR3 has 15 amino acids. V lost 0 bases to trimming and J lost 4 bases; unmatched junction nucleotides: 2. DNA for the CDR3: TGTGCCAGCAGCTTAGCACTAGCGGGAGTTTACGAGCAGTACTTC. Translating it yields CASSLALAGVYEQYF. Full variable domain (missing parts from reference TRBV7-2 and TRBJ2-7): GAGVSQSPSNKVTEKGKDVELRCDPISGHTALYWYRQSLGQGLEFLIYFQGNSAPDKSGLPSDRFSAERTGGSVSTLTIQRTQQEDSAVYLCASSLALAGVYEQYFGPGTRLTVT.

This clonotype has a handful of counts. The CDR3 DNA sequence: TGTGCCAGCAGCTTATATGAGGGTCTCTCACCCCTCCACTTT. The encoded protein is CASSLYEGLSPLHF. The chain joins TRBV7-9 to TRBJ1-6; no firm D call. The CDR3 extends over 14 amino acids. V dropped 2 bases and J dropped 10 bases, with 12 bases sitting between them. The germline V gene encodes CDR1 SEHNR and CDR2 FQNEAQ (reference sequence). Full variable domain (remainder filled in from reference TRBV7-9 and TRBJ1-6): DTGVSQNPRHKITKRGQNVTFRCDPISEHNRLYWYRQTLGQGPEFLTYFQNEAQLEKSRLLSDRFSAERPKGSFSTLEIQRTEQGDSAMYLCASSLYEGLSPLHFGNGTRLTVT.

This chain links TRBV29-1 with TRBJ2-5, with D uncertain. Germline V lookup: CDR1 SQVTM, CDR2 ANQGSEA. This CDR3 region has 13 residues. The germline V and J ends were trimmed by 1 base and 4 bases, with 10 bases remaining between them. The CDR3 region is CSVEGSSLETQYF. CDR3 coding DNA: TGCAGCGTTGAAGGATCCAGCTTAGAGACCCAGTACTTC.

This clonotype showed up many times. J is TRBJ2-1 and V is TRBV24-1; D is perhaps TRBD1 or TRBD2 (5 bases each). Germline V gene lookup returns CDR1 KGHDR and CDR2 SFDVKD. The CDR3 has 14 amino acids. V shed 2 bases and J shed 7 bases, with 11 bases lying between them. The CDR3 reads CATSDWGTGNEQFF. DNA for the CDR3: TGTGCCACCAGTGATTGGGGGACGGGTAATGAGCAGTTCTTC.

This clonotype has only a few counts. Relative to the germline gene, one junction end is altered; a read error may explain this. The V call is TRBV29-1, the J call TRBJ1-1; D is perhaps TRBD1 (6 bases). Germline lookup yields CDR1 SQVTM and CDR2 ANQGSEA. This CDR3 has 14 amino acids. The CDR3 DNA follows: TGCAGCGTTTACGGTGGGGGCTTGGGCTCTTTTTTCGTCTTT. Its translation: CSVYGGGLGSFFVF.